The clone carrying this T cell receptor beta chain was recorded at least ten times. The antigen is not known. These data come from a study of T cell repertoires in cytomegalovirus infection. Whole-study context: CMV infection and matching HLA type were both indicated by public TCR beta signatures.

The V end lost 6 bases, the J end lost 4 bases, and 9 bases lay between the germline ends. This CDR3 has 12 residues. Germline CDR1 is MDHEN and CDR2 is SYDVKM. From the reads, TCRdb called clonotypes with MiXCR, one entry per CDR3 protein. The sample yields 630,000 or so distinct CDR3 sequences, approximately 24% seen once. Findings of the study overall: HLA-C-restricted CMV clonotypes gave the most frequent clonotype in two of eight donors.

The material sequenced was CD8+ T cells from PBMCs. The gene calls are TRBV28 and TRBJ1-1; tentatively, D is TRBD1 (6 bases). The clonotype was recovered from a human donor in good health (CMV status not recorded). Some clones in this sample may be carry-over from other donors' samples. CDR3 DNA sequence: TGTGCCAGCAGCGGGGGCGGCACTGAAGCTTTCTTT. It translates to CASSGGGTEAFF. The full variable domain, completed using reference TRBV28 and TRBJ1-1, is DVKVTQSSRYLVKRTGEKVFLECVQDMDHENMFWYRQDPGLGLRLIYFSYDVKMKEKGDIPEGYSVSREKKERFSLILESASTNQTSMYLCASSGGGTEAFFGQGTRLTVV.